What follows is one T cell receptor beta chain and its context. The protocol was immunoSEQ multiplex PCR, while the TCRdb copy is restricted to in-frame clones and leaves out a portion. The sample yields roughly 50,000 clones, roughly 80% seen once. PCR or immunohistochemistry showed mismatch repair deficiency in every enrolled patient. TCRs were sequenced from a few patients responding to pembrolizumab. This entry is derived from a study of PD-1 blockade in mismatch repair-deficient tumors. Per germline, CDR1 SGHNT and CDR2 YYREEE (reference sequence). The CDR3 loop spans 17 amino acids. Trimming removed 0 bases at V and 3 bases at J, with 13 bases between.

This sequence was found in an adult with mismatch repair-deficient cancer. This chain links TRBV5-4 with TRBJ2-6, with TRBD1 as a possible D gene (6 bases). Sequences were derived from peripheral blood, sampled less than 21 weeks after starting pembrolizumab. This chain's CDR3 is CASSLAGRGFGANVLTF. The CDR3 nucleotides are TGTGCCAGCAGCTTGGCTGGCAGGGGATTTGGGGCCAACGTCCTGACTTTC.